This T cell receptor (beta chain) came from a study of T-cell memory formation after mild COVID-19. There are 16 residues in the CDR3. J lost 2 bases, V lost 3 bases, and 8 bases had no gene match. The germline CDR1 and CDR2 sequences are ENHRY and SYGVKD. 5'RACE with constant-segment primers built TCRalpha and TCRbeta cDNA libraries with UMIs. TCRdb re-called the 5' RACE reads through MiXCR, storing one row per CDR3 protein. Altogether roughly 150,000 distinct CDR3 sequences are present, 10% to 15% being singletons, with the ten largest covering 3.3%. This clonotype appeared a few times. The rearrangement joins TRBV10-3 to TRBJ1-2, with TRBD1 identical over 8 bases. The origin of this receptor is a man between 18 and 29 years old who had mild COVID-19 (a few samples of this study predate the infection). Cell type and time point are not known. The sequenced sample was PBMCs or a T cell subset sorted from them (not recorded which). CDR3 residues: CAISDIPGQANYGYTF. The CDR3 DNA follows: TGTGCCATCAGTGATATACCGGGACAGGCAAACTATGGCTACACCTTC.